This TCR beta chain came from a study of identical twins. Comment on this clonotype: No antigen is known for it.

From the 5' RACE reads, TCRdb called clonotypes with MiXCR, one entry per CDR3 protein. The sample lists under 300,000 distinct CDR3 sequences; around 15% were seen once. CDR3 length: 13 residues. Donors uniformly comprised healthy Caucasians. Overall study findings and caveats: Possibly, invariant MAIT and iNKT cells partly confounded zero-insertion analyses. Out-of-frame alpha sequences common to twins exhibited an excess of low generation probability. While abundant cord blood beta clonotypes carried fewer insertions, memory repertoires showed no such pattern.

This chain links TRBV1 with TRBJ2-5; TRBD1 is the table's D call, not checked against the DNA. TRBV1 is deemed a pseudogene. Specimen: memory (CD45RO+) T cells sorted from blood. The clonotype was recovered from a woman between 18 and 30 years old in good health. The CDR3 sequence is CASSGDRAATQYF. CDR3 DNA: TGCGCCAGCAGTGGTGACAGGGCGGCGACCCAGTACTTC.